This TCR beta chain came from a study of identifying expanded T cells in peripheral blood. J was trimmed by 4 bases and V by 7 bases; bases with no gene match: 12. This CDR3 is built from 15 residues. From germline, CDR1 is MNHEY and CDR2 SVGAGI. Profiling relied on immunoSEQ multiplex PCR, and the TCRdb table lists in-frame clones only, not all of them. This table holds about 100,000 clones, 70% to 90% found once. To note about this clone: The antigen is not known.

Healthy donors had no documented immune events, such as infections, while sampled. Study-wide points: Two-week clone count variance significantly increased as total template count grew.

The sequence came from a person aged 18-70 years in good health. The sequenced sample consisted of blood. This chain connects TRBV6-5 to TRBJ2-7; 8 nucleotides line up with TRBD1. Here the CDR3 reads CASNTWGRGQYEQYF. The CDR3 nucleotides are TGTGCCAGCAACACTTGGGGCAGGGGGCAGTACGAGCAGTACTTC.